These 17 T cell receptor beta chains originate from one sample sequenced in a study of identical twins (dated by TCRdb to the mid-2010s). The library was made by 5' RACE. The sequencer listed for this sample is Illumina HiSeq 2000. TCRdb cleaned the public reads at Q25 with fastp, built clones with MiXCR and kept in-frame beta chains. Merged by CDR3 protein, the rows form single entries marked with the most common genes and DNA. The sample table records about 520,000 distinct CDR3 sequences; 22% of these occur just once. The top ten constitute roughly 0.9% of the sample. The sample was also reused in another study, on T cells expressing NK-cell markers.

The sequenced sample was CD4+ T cells sorted from blood. The source is a woman younger than 30 in good health.

This clonotype was seen a few times. V and J are TRBV29-1 and TRBJ1-2, with D possibly matching TRBD1 (6 bases). CDR1 and CDR2 from the germline V gene are SQVTM and ANQGSEA. Trimming took 7 bases from V and 4 from J, leaving 16 bases between them. The CDR3 has 13 residues. DNA for the CDR3: TGCAGCGCCCGAGGTGTGACAGGCTATGGCTACACCTTC. It yields the protein CSARGVTGYGYTF.

In this sample, this clonotype turned up a few times. The chain employs TRBV10-3 and TRBJ2-4; a possible D gene is TRBD1 (6 bases). Trimming pared 6 bases from V and 0 bases from J, leaving 9 bases between. The CDR3 sequence is 14 residues long. Germline V gives CDR1 ENHRY, CDR2 SYGVKD. In nucleotides, the CDR3 is TGTGCCATCAGGGACAGTCTAGCCAAAAACATTCAGTACTTC. This gives the protein CAIRDSLAKNIQYF.

This clonotype has only a few counts. Since no conserved phenylalanine or tryptophan closes the CDR3, a read error is the likely cause. The DNA is left out, because the CDR3 cannot be placed on it with certainty; the CDR3 is given as TCRdb lists it. V is TRBV9 and J is TRBJ2-7. The CDR3 length equals 12 residues, ends included. Germline V gene data show CDR1 as SGDLS and CDR2 as YYNGEE. This CDR3 reads CASRTKTNMTEL.

This clonotype occurred a few times. The chain has TRBV10-3 and TRBJ1-6, with D possibly matching TRBD1 (6 bases). There are 14 residues in the CDR3. The ends were cut back, 2 bases at V and 7 bases at J, with 9 bases in the middle. Germline V lookup: CDR1 ENHRY, CDR2 SYGVKD. CDR3 region: CAISEVTGNSPLHF. The CDR3 bases are TGTGCCATCAGTGAGGTTACAGGGAATTCACCCCTCCACTTT.

CDR3 in DNA: TGCGCCAGCAGCCAAAGGGAGGATCCAAGGATCGCTGAAGCTTTCTTT. This gives the protein CASSQREDPRIAEAFF. This chain joins TRBV4-1 and TRBJ1-1; no reliable D call. CDR1 and CDR2 (germline): MGHRA, YSYEKL. This CDR3 is built from 16 residues. Deletions cut 2 bases from V and 6 bases from J, with 19 bases between.

This clonotype was observed a handful of times. This sequence joins TRBV2 and TRBJ2-6; D is possibly TRBD1 (6 bases). The germline V gene has CDR1 SNHLY and CDR2 FYNNEI. V gave up 6 bases and J gave up 0 bases, with 15 bases separating them. This CDR3 comprises 17 residues. CDR3 protein: CASRRTVTRSGANVLTF. CDR3 DNA: TGTGCCAGCAGGAGGACAGTAACCCGCTCTGGGGCCAACGTCCTGACTTTC.

The rearrangement links TRBV29-1 to TRBJ1-5; D call uncertain. The ends were cut back, 1 base at V and 4 bases at J, with 8 bases in the middle. Germline CDR1 SQVTM, CDR2 ANQGSEA. The CDR3 covers 13 residues. The CDR3 coding sequence is TGCAGCGTTGAAGTGGCAGGAAATCAGCCCCAGCATTTT. Encoded protein: CSVEVAGNQPQHF. Filled out from reference TRBV29-1 and TRBJ1-5, the complete variable domain reads SAVISQKPSRDICQRGTSLTIQCQVDSQVTMMFWYRQQPGQSLTLIATANQGSEATYESGFVIDKFPISRPNLTFSTLTVSNMSPEDSSIYLCSVEVAGNQPQHFGDGTRLSIL.

The sample holds many counts of this clonotype. The chain employs TRBV5-1 and TRBJ1-2; a weak D match, TRBD1 (6 bases). The ends were cut back, 4 bases at V and 3 bases at J, with 13 bases in the middle. CDR3 length equals 14 residues. Looked up from germline, CDR1 is SGHRS and CDR2 is YFSETQ. The DNA of the CDR3 is TGCGCCAGCAGCCGAGGACAGATGGACTATGGCTACACCTTC. Protein sequence: CASSRGQMDYGYTF.

The chain carries TRBV15 and TRBJ1-2; D is perhaps TRBD1 (5 bases). CDR3 length: 14 amino acids. The germline V gene has CDR1 LNHNV and CDR2 YYDKDF (reference sequence). The V end was cut by 1 base, the J end by 4 bases, with 10 bases between. The DNA of the CDR3 is TGTGCCACCAGCAGAGGTACAGGCGTCTATGGCTACACCTTC. Its protein product is CATSRGTGVYGYTF.

This clonotype was recorded many times. V and J are TRBV4-3 and TRBJ2-3; tentative D call: TRBD2 (6 bases). The germline CDR1 and CDR2 sequences are LGHNA and YSLEER. CDR3 length equals 14 residues. V lost 0 bases to trimming and J lost 6 bases, with 10 bases between them. CDR3 DNA: TGCGCCAGCAGCCAAGATCACGGAGGGGATACGCAGTATTTT. It specifies CASSQDHGGDTQYF.

V usage is TRBV11-2 and J usage is TRBJ2-5, with D possibly matching TRBD2 (6 bases). The germline gives CDR1 SGHAT, CDR2 FQNNGV. The V end was cut by 1 base, the J end by 2 bases, with 11 bases between. The CDR3 is made up of 15 amino acids. CDR3 sequence (DNA): TGTGCCAGCAGCTTAGGAAGTGGACTACAAGAGACCCAGTACTTC. Translation: CASSLGSGLQETQYF.

The CDR3 coding sequence is TGTGCCAGCAGCTTAGACACCTCTCGGAACGAGCAGTACTTC. Translation: CASSLDTSRNEQYF. V usage is TRBV7-9 and J usage is TRBJ2-7; D is unresolved. The CDR3 extends over 14 amino acids. Germline assignment: CDR1 SEHNR and CDR2 FQNEAQ (reference sequence). Trimming shortened V by 1 base and J by 5 bases, and 12 bases separated the two germline ends. The entire variable domain, with the rest obtained from reference TRBV7-9 and TRBJ2-7, is as follows: DTGVSQNPRHKITKRGQNVTFRCDPISEHNRLYWYRQTLGQGPEFLTYFQNEAQLEKSRLLSDRFSAERPKGSFSTLEIQRTEQGDSAMYLCASSLDTSRNEQYFGPGTRLTVT.

This chain links TRBV30 with TRBJ2-1, with 8 bases identical to TRBD2. V gave up 1 base and J gave up 9 bases; unmatched junction bases: 5. Germline V gene lookup returns CDR1 GTSNPN and CDR2 SVGIG (reference sequence). The CDR3 sequence is 13 residues long. CDR3 loop: CAWSEGLVFEQFF. The CDR3 bases are TGTGCCTGGAGTGAGGGACTAGTTTTTGAGCAGTTCTTC.

This clonotype showed up just once. This CDR3 reads CASGRTRGTTDTQYF. DNA for the CDR3: TGTGCCAGCGGGAGAACTAGGGGAACCACAGATACGCAGTATTTT. The chain has TRBV7-2 and TRBJ2-3, with D possibly called TRBD1 or TRBD2 (5 bases each). The V and J ends lost 8 bases and 2 bases respectively, with 17 bases between them. This CDR3 is built from 15 residues. Germline V gives CDR1 SGHTA, CDR2 FQGNSA.

V usage is TRBV5-5 and J usage is TRBJ2-5; TRBD1 is a possible D gene (6 bases). There are 13 residues in the CDR3. Trimming shortened V by 3 bases and J by 5 bases, and 11 bases separated the two germline ends. The germline CDR1 and CDR2 sequences are SGHKS and YYEKEE (reference sequence). The CDR3 sequence is CASSSYTGETQYF. For the CDR3, the DNA is TGTGCCAGCAGCTCGTATACAGGGGAGACCCAGTACTTC.

V usage is TRBV5-1 and J usage is TRBJ2-1, with D possibly matching TRBD2 (5 bases). The CDR3 extends over 13 amino acids. Between the trimmed V and J ends, which lost 5 bases and 4 bases, there was a span of 10 bases. CDR1 and CDR2 (germline): SGHRS, YFSETQ. This CDR3 is CASRLTIYNEQFF. The CDR3 DNA reads as TGCGCCAGCAGACTGACTATATACAATGAGCAGTTCTTC.

This clonotype was picked up a small number of times. For the CDR3, the DNA is TGTGCCAGCAGTTACGGGGCCCGGGGGTGGGGCGAGCAGTACTTC. Protein product: CASSYGARGWGEQYF. The chain uses TRBV6-5 and TRBJ2-7, with D possibly being TRBD2 (6 bases). The CDR3 consists of 15 residues. Germline V gene lookup returns CDR1 MNHEY and CDR2 SVGAGI. The ends were cut back, 2 bases at V and 6 bases at J, with 17 bases in the middle.